Listed below are T cell receptor beta chains from one sample, sequenced in a study of blood T cell repertoires in COVID-19. The data were produced by immunoSEQ multiplex PCR, yet TCRdb's version contains in-frame clones alone and is incomplete. The table lists around 340,000 clones, 86% of them singletons. Sequencing input: peripheral blood. The source of these receptors is a woman aged 55-70 years with COVID-19, enrolled during active disease. Each CDR3 is given with its conserved first and last residue. Each record gives: V gene, J gene, clone size, D gene, CDR3 protein, CDR3 DNA. The D gene is left open where the match is weak. Size values are once, few and many counts, or a class for expanded clones, and some rows have none.

>TRBV7-9|TRBJ2-3|.|TRBD1
CASSFGTGGADTQYF
TGTGCCAGCAGCTTCGGGACAGGGGGTGCAGATACGCAGTATTTT
>TRBV7-6|TRBJ2-4|.|TRBD2
CASSDLPGLAVLNGAKNIQYF
TGTGCCAGCAGCGATCTACCGGGACTAGCGGTCCTGAATGGAGCCAAAAACATTCAGTACTTC
>TRBV11-1|TRBJ2-2|.|TRBD2
CASSLVRGGRTGELFF
TGTGCCAGCAGCTTAGTCCGGGGGGGCCGTACCGGGGAGCTGTTTTTT
>TRBV2|TRBJ2-1|few|.
CASSEAMGASYNEQFF
TGTGCCAGCAGTGAAGCTATGGGGGCCTCCTACAATGAGCAGTTCTTC
>TRBV6-5|TRBJ1-5|.|.
CASSSRSLTGNQPQHF
TGTGCCAGCAGTTCACGTTCGTTAACGGGGAATCAGCCCCAGCATTTT
>TRBV5-1|TRBJ2-2|.|TRBD1
CATGQDSNTGELFF
TGCGCCACCGGACAGGACTCGAACACCGGGGAGCTGTTTTTT
>TRBV6-4|TRBJ1-6|.|.
CASSDSGQGNSPLHF
TGTGCCAGCAGTGACTCGGGGCAGGGAAATTCACCCCTCCACTTT
>TRBV5-6|TRBJ2-3|once|.
CASSPRGRLADTQYF
TGTGCCAGCAGCCCGCGGGGTAGGTTAGCAGATACGCAGTATTTT
>TRBV5-1|TRBJ2-1|many|TRBD2
CASSLGRGAAQLPSSYNEQFF
TGCGCCAGCAGCTTGGGGCGGGGGGCCGCACAGTTACCCAGCTCCTACAATGAGCAGTTCTTC
>TRBV4-2|TRBJ2-1|.|TRBD2
CASSQDPRAGGGEQFF
TGTGCCAGCAGCCAAGATCCGCGGGCGGGGGGCGGTGAGCAGTTCTTC
>TRBV7-8|TRBJ1-1|.|TRBD1
CASSLYQWTGGNTEAFF
TGTGCCAGCAGCTTATATCAATGGACAGGGGGAAACACTGAAGCTTTCTTT
>TRBV4-3|TRBJ1-4|.|TRBD1
CASSQERGQGSEKLFF
TGCGCCAGCAGCCAAGAACGGGGACAGGGGTCTGAAAAACTGTTTTTT
>TRBV29-1|TRBJ2-3|.|.
CSVAGQSSDTQYF
TGCAGCGTTGCGGGACAAAGCTCAGATACGCAGTATTTT
>TRBV6-4|TRBJ2-4|.|.
CASNPLAYF
TGTGCCAGCAACCCACTTGCCTACTTC
>TRBV10-2|TRBJ2-1|.|TRBD2
CASITLGGAAYNEQFF
TGCGCCAGCATCACCCTCGGGGGGGCCGCCTACAATGAGCAGTTCTTC
>TRBV15|TRBJ2-7|.|TRBD1
CATRQGPGWNSYEQYF
TGTGCCACCCGACAGGGTCCTGGGTGGAACTCCTACGAGCAGTACTTC
>TRBV30|TRBJ2-2|.|TRBD2
CAWSRGAGELFF
TGTGCCTGGAGTCGGGGGGCCGGGGAGCTGTTTTTT
>TRBV27|TRBJ1-4|.|TRBD1
CASSLRGLATNEKLFF
TGTGCCAGCAGTTTAAGGGGGCTGGCAACTAATGAAAAACTGTTTTTT
>TRBV5-1|TRBJ2-3|.|TRBD1
CASSEQGVTDTQYF
TGCGCCAGCTCTGAACAGGGGGTAACAGATACGCAGTATTTT
>TRBV12-3/TRBV12-4|TRBJ1-1|.|.
CASSSVSRTEAFF
TGTGCCAGCAGTTCAGTGTCTCGCACTGAAGCTTTCTTT
>TRBV5-6|TRBJ1-5|.|TRBD1
CASSYGTGGNQPQHF
TGTGCCAGCAGCTACGGGACAGGGGGGAATCAGCCCCAGCATTTT
>TRBV11-1|TRBJ2-2|.|TRBD2
CASSAGENTGELFF
TGTGCCAGCAGTGCGGGGGAGAACACCGGGGAGCTGTTTTTT
>TRBV6-6|TRBJ1-5|.|TRBD1
CASRYGQDNNQPQHF
TGTGCCAGCAGATATGGACAGGACAACAATCAGCCCCAGCATTTT
>TRBV27|TRBJ2-7|.|TRBD2
CASRERGAGEQYF
TGTGCCAGCAGGGAGCGGGGGGCAGGGGAGCAGTACTTC
>TRBV7-9|TRBJ2-1|.|TRBD2
CASSPAGGNSGWQFF
TGTGCCAGCAGCCCAGCGGGGGGCAATTCGGGGTGGCAGTTCTTC
>TRBV5-6|TRBJ2-3|.|TRBD2
CASSLRVAGVDTQYF
TGTGCCAGCAGCTTGCGCGTAGCGGGGGTTGATACGCAGTATTTT
>TRBV5-1|TRBJ2-5|.|TRBD2
CASSLGLAGGETQYF
TGCGCCAGCAGCTTGGGACTAGCGGGGGGAGAGACCCAGTACTTC
>TRBV6-5|TRBJ1-5|.|TRBD1
CASSGQGTYQPQHF
TGTGCCAGCAGCGGACAGGGGACATATCAGCCCCAGCATTTT
>TRBV11-3|TRBJ2-5|.|TRBD1
CASSGQGSQETQYF
TGTGCCAGCAGCGGACAGGGGTCCCAAGAGACCCAGTACTTC
>TRBV11-2|TRBJ2-2|.|TRBD2
CASSLDRVASGGNGELFF
TGTGCCAGCAGCTTAGATAGAGTCGCTAGCGGGGGTAACGGGGAGCTGTTTTTT
>TRBV30|TRBJ1-1|.|TRBD1
CAWDRGQAEAFF
TGTGCCTGGGACAGGGGGCAAGCTGAAGCTTTCTTT
>TRBV29-1|TRBJ1-1|once|TRBD1
CSVGGTGGAMNTEAFF
TGCAGCGTTGGCGGGACAGGGGGAGCCATGAACACTGAAGCTTTCTTT
>TRBV4-1|TRBJ2-7|.|.
CASSPTRTEEQYF
TGCGCCAGCAGCCCCACCCGGACAGAAGAGCAGTACTTC
>TRBV6-5|TRBJ1-3|.|TRBD1
CASSYSQGAAGNTIYF
TGTGCCAGCAGTTACTCTCAGGGGGCGGCCGGAAACACCATATATTTT
>TRBV25-1|TRBJ2-5|.|TRBD2
CASSQTSGGVIETQYF
TGTGCCAGCAGCCAAACCAGCGGGGGAGTCATAGAGACCCAGTACTTC
>TRBV30|TRBJ2-5|.|TRBD1
CAWNTGGRETQYF
TGTGCCTGGAACACAGGGGGGCGAGAGACCCAGTACTTC
>TRBV13|TRBJ2-7|.|TRBD1
CASSRTGPSYEQYF
TGTGCCAGCAGCCGGACAGGGCCTTCCTACGAGCAGTACTTC
>TRBV30|TRBJ2-3|.|.
CAWAIGRSTATQYF
TGTGCCTGGGCCATCGGGAGATCCACAGCTACGCAGTATTTT
>TRBV27|TRBJ1-2|.|.
CASSLQGTTYGYTF
TGTGCCAGCAGCCTCCAGGGGACAACTTATGGCTACACCTTC
>TRBV7-2|TRBJ2-2|.|TRBD2
CASSGGSQRGRTGELFF
TGTGCCAGCAGCGGAGGTTCACAGCGGGGGAGGACCGGGGAGCTGTTTTTT
>TRBV5-1|TRBJ2-7|.|TRBD1
CASSLNRGPYEQYF
TGCGCCAGCAGCTTAAACAGGGGGCCCTACGAGCAGTACTTC
>TRBV14|TRBJ1-2|.|.
CASSQAYYDSYGYTF
TGTGCCAGCAGCCAAGCCTACTATGACAGCTATGGCTACACCTTC
>TRBV7-6|TRBJ2-3|.|TRBD2
CASSPLAGGITDTQYF
TGTGCCAGCAGCCCACTAGCGGGGGGGATCACAGATACGCAGTATTTT
>TRBV11-1|TRBJ1-2|.|.
CASSLAESGYYGYTF
TGTGCCAGCAGCTTAGCGGAGAGCGGATACTATGGCTACACCTTC
>TRBV19|TRBJ1-1|.|.
CASSNGQFTEAFF
TGTGCCAGTAGTAACGGACAGTTCACTGAAGCTTTCTTT
>TRBV5-1|TRBJ2-1|.|TRBD1
CASSLRQGAYNEQFF
TGCGCCAGCAGCCTCAGACAGGGGGCCTACAATGAGCAGTTCTTC